The 32 T cell receptor beta chains listed next were all sequenced from one sample in a study of blood T cell repertoires in COVID-19. Data came from immunoSEQ multiplex PCR; TCRdb stores just in-frame clones and leaves some out. Of about 340,000 clones in the sample, 85% to 90% were seen once. Sequences were obtained from peripheral blood. The receptors were gathered from a woman aged 45-60 years with COVID-19, enrolled during active disease.

The rearrangement uses TRBV11-2 and TRBJ2-1; 14 positions agree with TRBD2. CDR1 and CDR2 from the germline V gene are SGHAT and FQNNGV. V lost 2 bases to trimming and J lost 12 bases; unmatched junction nucleotides: 9. This CDR3 comprises 16 residues. Here the CDR3 DNA reads TGTGCCAGCAGCTTAAACCCCGGGACTAGCGGGAGTGGGCAGTTCTTC. Protein: CASSLNPGTSGSGQFF.

This rearrangement joins TRBV27 to TRBJ2-1; 9 bases align to TRBD2. CDR3 size: 16 residues. The V gene end was trimmed by 5 bases and the J gene end by 1 base; junction bases not matched to a gene: 6. Germline CDR1 reads MNHEY; CDR2 reads SMNVEV (reference sequence). The CDR3 bases are TGTGCCAGCAGTCATAGCGGGAGTTGGTCCTACAATGAGCAGTTCTTC. Its translation: CASSHSGSWSYNEQFF.

This chain joins TRBV15 and TRBJ1-4; the match to TRBD1 covers 7 bases. The V and J ends lost 0 bases and 6 bases, in that order; junction bases with no gene match: 4. CDR3 length equals 15 residues. Germline CDR1 LNHNV, CDR2 YYDKDF (reference sequence). CDR3 DNA sequence: TGTGCCACCAGCAGAGAGACAGGGAGTTATGAAAAACTGTTTTTT. This encodes CATSRETGSYEKLFF.

This clone appeared a few times. This chain uses TRBV7-9 with TRBJ1-1; 9 positions match TRBD1. CDR1 and CDR2 (germline): SEHNR, FQNEAQ (reference sequence). The CDR3 runs 16 residues. V lost 5 bases, J lost 0 bases, and 7 bases stayed unmatched. The CDR3 DNA reads TGTGCCAGCAGCCCTACCGGACAGGGGATGAACACTGAAGCTTTCTTT. Translating it yields CASSPTGQGMNTEAFF. The complete variable domain, with remaining parts taken from reference TRBV7-9 and TRBJ1-1, reads DTGVSQNPRHKITKRGQNVTFRCDPISEHNRLYWYRQTLGQGPEFLTYFQNEAQLEKSRLLSDRFSAERPKGSFSTLEIQRTEQGDSAMYLCASSPTGQGMNTEAFFGQGTRLTVV.

The CDR3 nucleotides are TGTGCCAGCAGTTTACGGACAGGGAGGGTTCGGTTGAACACTGAAGCTTTCTTT. Translated, it gives CASSLRTGRVRLNTEAFF. The rearrangement joins TRBV27 to TRBJ1-1; 8 bases are a match to TRBD1. Germline V gives CDR1 MNHEY, CDR2 SMNVEV (reference sequence). This CDR3 comprises 18 residues. V was clipped by 2 bases and J by 0 bases; unmatched bases: 11.

The chain is built from TRBV27 and TRBJ1-1, with TRBD1 matching over 10 bases. V gave up 5 bases and J gave up 8 bases; unmatched junction bases: 11. The CDR3 is made up of 15 amino acids. Germline V lookup: CDR1 MNHEY, CDR2 SMNVEV (reference sequence). CDR3 in DNA: TGTGCCAGCAGTCAACGAGGCGCGGGACAGGGGGAAGCTTTCTTT. Protein: CASSQRGAGQGEAFF.

V is TRBV9 and J is TRBJ2-7; no clear D gene. This CDR3 contains 15 residues. The germline gives CDR1 SGDLS, CDR2 YYNGEE. V gave up 1 base and J gave up 5 bases, with 16 bases separating them. The CDR3, as DNA: TGTGCCAGCAGCGTAAATGACTTGGTGCGGCACGAGCAGTACTTC. Its translation is CASSVNDLVRHEQYF.

This chain uses TRBV2 with TRBJ1-6; 9 nucleotides match TRBD1. CDR3 size: 15 residues. In germline, CDR1 is SNHLY, CDR2 FYNNEI. V shed 6 bases, J shed 6 bases, and the junction held 6 bases outside the gene matches. Here the CDR3 reads CASSTRDRVNSPLHF. The CDR3 coding sequence is TGTGCCAGCAGCACCCGGGACAGGGTTAATTCACCCCTCCACTTT.

V usage is TRBV7-7 and J usage is TRBJ2-6; D may be TRBD1 (6 bases). Trimming shortened V by 5 bases and J by 0 bases, and 17 bases separated the two germline ends. This CDR3 spans 18 amino acids. Germline lookup yields CDR1 SSHAT and CDR2 FNYEAQ (reference sequence). This CDR3 is CASSRTPLQGSGANVLTF. CDR3 DNA sequence: TGTGCCAGCAGCCGCACCCCACTACAGGGCTCTGGGGCCAACGTCCTGACTTTC.

The chain employs TRBV29-1 and TRBJ1-1, with D possibly TRBD1 on 5 matching bases. The germline CDR1 and CDR2 sequences are SQVTM and ANQGSEA. The CDR3 is 13 amino acids. V lost 4 bases, J lost 5 bases, and 14 bases lay in between. CDR3 amino acids: CSVGGQGLTEAFF. The CDR3 DNA is TGCAGCGTTGGAGGTCAGGGATTGACTGAAGCTTTCTTT.

CDR3 protein: CAWSYGLAGGGEQYF. As DNA, the CDR3 is TGTGCCTGGAGTTACGGACTAGCGGGGGGCGGGGAGCAGTACTTC. The chain couples TRBV30 to TRBJ2-7, with 14 nucleotides matching TRBD2. This CDR3 has 15 amino acids. Germline V gene data show CDR1 as GTSNPN and CDR2 as SVGIG (reference sequence). Losses at the gene ends were 2 bases for V and 7 bases for J; bases not matched to a gene: 7.

The chain links TRBV27 to TRBJ2-5; 7 bases match TRBD2. This CDR3 spans 16 amino acids. The trim removed 5 bases at V and 0 bases at J, leaving 9 bases unmatched. CDR1 is MNHEY and CDR2 is SMNVEV in the germline V gene (reference sequence). The CDR3: CASSPSLGRDQETQYF. The CDR3 nucleotides are TGTGCCAGCAGTCCATCCCTGGGGAGGGACCAAGAGACCCAGTACTTC.

The CDR3 region has the DNA TGTGCCACCAGTGACGATGTTGGGGACAGGGGGCGTTTCGCTTGGAATGAGCAGTTCTTC. Translated: CATSDDVGDRGRFAWNEQFF. The chain carries TRBV24-1 and TRBJ2-1; TRBD1 aligns across 12 bases. Per the germline V gene, CDR1 is KGHDR and CDR2 is SFDVKD. Losses at the gene ends were 4 bases for V and 7 bases for J; bases not matched to a gene: 19. The CDR3 runs to 20 residues.

This clone was detected only once. V usage is TRBV7-9 and J usage is TRBJ2-7; no definite D call. Trimming removed 5 bases at V and 6 bases at J, with 14 bases between. This CDR3 is 13 amino acids long. Germline-derived CDR1 and CDR2 are SEHNR and FQNEAQ (reference sequence). As DNA, the CDR3 is TGTGCCAGCAGCCACGTCCCTGGAGCCGAGCAGTACTTC. This translates into CASSHVPGAEQYF.

This clone has a handful of counts. The chain has TRBV18 and TRBJ2-7; possibly TRBD1 for D (5 bases). Germline V gene sequence: CDR1 KGHSH, CDR2 LQKENI. V was cut by 1 base and J by 2 bases, with 15 bases left in between. The CDR3 runs to 16 residues. CDR3 amino acids: CASSPLLQGSTYEQYF. CDR3 coding DNA: TGTGCCAGCTCACCACTTCTTCAGGGTTCAACCTACGAGCAGTACTTC.

V gene TRBV29-1 combines with J gene TRBJ1-1; a weak D match, TRBD1 (6 bases). Trimming shortened V by 3 bases and J by 6 bases, and 11 bases separated the two germline ends. The CDR3 sequence is 12 residues long. Germline V gene sequence: CDR1 SQVTM, CDR2 ANQGSEA. CDR3: CSVEGAYAEAFF. The CDR3, as DNA: TGCAGCGTTGAGGGGGCGTATGCTGAAGCTTTCTTT.

The V call is TRBV24-1, the J call TRBJ2-7; the match to TRBD2 covers 13 bases. The V gene end was trimmed by 2 bases and the J gene end by 6 bases; junction bases not matched to a gene: 15. CDR3 size: 19 residues. CDR1 is KGHDR, CDR2 SFDVKD, per germline. The CDR3 here is CATSDSHPGLAGVTGEQYF. The CDR3 bases are TGTGCCACCAGTGATTCTCACCCCGGACTAGCGGGAGTTACAGGCGAGCAGTACTTC.

The rearrangement uses TRBV9 and TRBJ1-1, with TRBD1 identical over 9 bases. The CDR3 totals 16 residues. Trimming cost V 1 base and J 6 bases; bases outside gene matches: 10. Germline CDR1 reads SGDLS; CDR2 reads YYNGEE. This chain's CDR3 is CASSVPKGQGMAEAFF. The DNA of the CDR3 is TGTGCCAGCAGCGTACCAAAGGGACAGGGTATGGCTGAAGCTTTCTTT.

The V gene is TRBV30, the J gene TRBJ2-7; 7 nucleotides agree with TRBD1. J gave up 6 bases and V 4 bases, and 9 bases lay outside the gene matches. Per the germline V gene, CDR1 is GTSNPN and CDR2 is SVGIG (reference sequence). The CDR3 spans 13 residues. This CDR3 is CAWNGNRGVEQYF. The CDR3 nucleotides read TGTGCCTGGAACGGGAACAGGGGTGTCGAGCAGTACTTC.

As DNA, the CDR3 is TGTGCCACCAGTGATGCGGGGGAGGGGGCCAACGTCCTGACTTTC. This sequence encodes CATSDAGEGANVLTF. V gene TRBV24-1 combines with J gene TRBJ2-6, with 7 bases that match TRBD2. The CDR3 is 15 amino acids. CDR1 and CDR2 from the germline V gene are KGHDR and SFDVKD. V lost 3 bases and J lost 4; bases outside the gene matches: 2.

This clone was detected a few times. The chain recombines TRBV19 with TRBJ1-5; TRBD1 is a possible D gene (6 bases). Trimming shortened V by 6 bases and J by 5 bases, and 17 bases separated the two germline ends. Germline CDR1 LNHDA, CDR2 SQIVND (reference sequence). The CDR3 loop spans 15 amino acids. The CDR3 loop is CASSLGQLRDQPQHF. CDR3 nucleotides: TGTGCCAGTAGCTTAGGACAGCTAAGGGATCAGCCCCAGCATTTT. The full variable domain, its missing parts supplied by reference TRBV19 and TRBJ1-5, is DGGITQSPKYLFRKEGQNVTLSCEQNLNHDAMYWYRQDPGQGLRLIYYSQIVNDFQKGDIAEGYSVSREKKESFPLTVTSAQKNPTAFYLCASSLGQLRDQPQHFGDGTRLSIL.

The chain links TRBV5-1 to TRBJ2-7, with 13 bases that match TRBD2. This CDR3 region has 14 residues. Germline V gene data show CDR1 as SGHRS and CDR2 as YFSETQ. J lost 2 bases, V lost 7 bases, and 3 bases had no gene match. DNA of the CDR3: TGCGCCAGCCAACTAGCGGGAGGGCCCTACGAGCAGTACTTC. Its protein product is CASQLAGGPYEQYF. Combining the CDR3 with reference TRBV5-1 and TRBJ2-7 gives the whole variable domain KAGVTQTPRYLIKTRGQQVTLSCSPISGHRSVSWYQQTPGQGLQFLFEYFSETQRNKGNFPGRFSGRQFSNSRSEMNVSTLELGDSALYLCASQLAGGPYEQYFGPGTRLTVT.

This rearrangement joins TRBV15 to TRBJ1-6; tentative D call: TRBD1 (6 bases). Trimming left V 3 bases short and J 14 bases short, with 20 bases between. The CDR3 is 15 amino acids. Germline CDR1 LNHNV, CDR2 YYDKDF (reference sequence). The CDR3 nucleotides read TGTGCCACCAGCAGTCCGGGACACTCAATTCAAGCCCTCCACTTT. Its translation is CATSSPGHSIQALHF.

The chain recombines TRBV12-5 with TRBJ1-1, with a possible D match to TRBD1 (5 bases). In germline, CDR1 is LGHNT, CDR2 FRNRAP. This CDR3 contains 16 residues. Trimming pared 1 base from V and 0 bases from J, leaving 12 bases between. The CDR3 sequence: CASGLAEGWMNTEAFF. The DNA of the CDR3 is TGTGCTAGTGGTTTGGCGGAGGGGTGGATGAACACTGAAGCTTTCTTT.

This rearrangement joins TRBV3-1 (or the pseudogene TRBV3-2) to TRBJ2-2; D possibly corresponds to TRBD1 (5 bases). The ends were cut back, 6 bases at V and 4 bases at J, with 9 bases in the middle. The CDR3 spans 13 residues. Germline CDR1 reads LGHDT; CDR2 reads YNNKEL (reference sequence). CDR3 protein: CASRHRGTGELFF. As DNA, the CDR3 is TGTGCCAGCAGGCATAGGGGCACCGGGGAGCTGTTTTTT.

The chain has TRBV7-2 and TRBJ2-7; TRBD2 aligns across 7 bases. CDR1 is SGHTA, CDR2 FQGNSA, per germline. J lost 4 bases, V lost 1 base, and 4 bases had no gene match. This CDR3 contains 14 residues. The CDR3 loop is CASSLGTRGYEQYF. The CDR3 DNA follows: TGTGCCAGCAGCTTAGGGACTAGAGGTTACGAGCAGTACTTC.

The chain joins TRBV7-9 to TRBJ2-3, with 11 bases lining up with TRBD2. Unmatched junction bases numbered 5, after V lost 1 base and J lost 2 bases. CDR1 is SEHNR and CDR2 is FQNEAQ in the germline V gene (reference sequence). The CDR3 covers 17 residues. The CDR3 bases are TGTGCCAGCAGCTTAGGAACTAGCGGGAGTGTCACAGATACGCAGTATTTT. Translation gives CASSLGTSGSVTDTQYF.

This rearrangement joins TRBV21-1 to TRBJ2-7; TRBD1 is taken as the D call from the table, unchecked against the DNA. TRBV21-1 is deemed a pseudogene. There are 13 residues in the CDR3. CDR3 bases: TGTGCCAGCATCAGAGGAGGGGGCAACGAGCAGTACTTC. It translates to CASIRGGGNEQYF.

The chain recombines TRBV29-1 with TRBJ1-2, with D possibly being TRBD1 (5 bases). CDR3 length: 15 amino acids. V lost 3 bases and J lost 4, with 18 bases in between. CDR1 and CDR2 (germline): SQVTM, ANQGSEA. The CDR3 spells CSVEGPEARGYGYTF. For the CDR3, the DNA is TGCAGCGTTGAGGGGCCTGAGGCTAGGGGCTATGGCTACACCTTC.

This chain links TRBV24-1 with TRBJ2-1; 7 bases are a match to TRBD1. The V and J ends lost 2 bases and 7 bases, in that order; junction bases with no gene match: 4. Looked up from germline, CDR1 is KGHDR and CDR2 is SFDVKD. The CDR3 runs 14 residues. In DNA form, the CDR3 reads TGTGCCACCAGTGATTCGATGACAGGGAATGAGCAGTTCTTC. Its protein product is CATSDSMTGNEQFF.

J is TRBJ1-3 and V is TRBV6-5; D is unclear. V lost 0 bases, J lost 9 bases, and 18 bases lay in between. Per germline, CDR1 MNHEY and CDR2 SVGAGI. This CDR3 comprises 16 residues. In nucleotides, the CDR3 is TGTGCCAGCAGTTACTCCAACCGTCTCCCTCGAGGCACCATATATTTT. This translates into CASSYSNRLPRGTIYF.

The V and J genes are TRBV15 and TRBJ2-7, with 9 bases lining up with TRBD2. V dropped 5 bases and J dropped 3; count of bases not matched to a gene: 14. The CDR3 covers 17 residues. In germline, CDR1 is LNHNV, CDR2 YYDKDF (reference sequence). The CDR3 DNA follows: TGTGCCACCAGCGAAAACCGGGCTAGCGGGACTTTCTACGAGCAGTACTTC. Its protein is CATSENRASGTFYEQYF.